The source of this T cell receptor (beta chain) is a study of blood T cell repertoires in COVID-19. The wider study: Spain, Italy and the United States supplied samples that represented acute and convalescent COVID-19. Nucleic acid was either cDNA or gDNA, and it came from T cells, B-cell-depleted T cells, or PBMCs.

Repertoires were generated with immunoSEQ multiplex PCR, while TCRdb's copy carries only in-frame clones and drops some. The sample consists of around 70,000 clones, around 78% of them appearing once. Unmatched junction bases numbered 4, after V lost 7 bases and J lost 2 bases. Germline V lookup: CDR1 SQVTM, CDR2 ANQGSEA. CDR3 length: 12 residues. The sample was peripheral blood. The TCR was taken from a human donor in a cohort sampled during active COVID-19. The chain joins TRBV29-1 to TRBJ2-5; 7 nucleotides align to TRBD1. The CDR3 loop reads CSAGQNQETQYF. In DNA form, the CDR3 reads TGCAGCGCGGGACAGAATCAAGAGACCCAGTACTTC.